This TCR beta chain stems from a study of blood T cells in healthy people across ages. Study-level results: Diversity was higher, and naive CD4+ cells more numerous, in long-lived donors than in aged donors. In older individuals, TCR beta diversity per million T cells was lower, falling roughly linearly with age. Naive T cell percentage by flow cytometry tracked strongly with beta diversity.

The authors extracted at least 5.5 micrograms of total RNA per sample. Together with a sample-barcoded 5' primer, a J-beta primer mix was included in a second PCR lasting roughly 6 to 12 cycles. TCRdb re-derived calls from the 5' RACE reads in MiXCR, one entry per CDR3 protein. The sample lists 1.6 million or so distinct CDR3 sequences, 30% to 40% seen once, with approximately 10% in the top ten. Unmatched junction bases numbered 12, after V lost 5 bases and J lost 8 bases. From germline, CDR1 is SGHTA and CDR2 FQGNSA. The CDR3 loop spans 15 amino acids. On this clonotype: The target antigen is unknown. It may be a read error: a sequence one base away is much more abundant.

This chain links TRBV7-2 with TRBJ2-3; 8 bases match TRBD2. Sequenced sample: blood. The receptor's source is a woman in her 30s in good health. CDR3 coding DNA: TGTGCCAGCAGCCGTGGTAGCGGGAACGTAGGTACGCAGTATTTT. Amino acids: CASSRGSGNVGTQYF.